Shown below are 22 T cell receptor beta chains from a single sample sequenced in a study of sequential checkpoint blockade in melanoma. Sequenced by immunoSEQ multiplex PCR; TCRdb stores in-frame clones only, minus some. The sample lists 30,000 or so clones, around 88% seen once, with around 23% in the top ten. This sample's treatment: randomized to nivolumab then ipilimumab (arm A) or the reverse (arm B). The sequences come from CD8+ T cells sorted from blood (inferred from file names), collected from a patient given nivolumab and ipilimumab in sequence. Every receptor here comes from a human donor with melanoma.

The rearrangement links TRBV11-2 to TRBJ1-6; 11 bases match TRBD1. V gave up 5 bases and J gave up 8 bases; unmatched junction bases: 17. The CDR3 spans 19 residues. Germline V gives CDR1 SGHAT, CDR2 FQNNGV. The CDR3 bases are TGTGCCAGCAGCCCGTGGACAGGGGGCCTTAGTTGGCCTGATTCACCCCTCCACTTT. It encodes CASSPWTGGLSWPDSPLHF.

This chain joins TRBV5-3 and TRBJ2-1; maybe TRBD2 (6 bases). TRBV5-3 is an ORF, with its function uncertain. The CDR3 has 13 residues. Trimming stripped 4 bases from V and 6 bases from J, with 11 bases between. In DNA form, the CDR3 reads TGTGCCAGAAGCCAACTAGCTGGCAATGAGCAGTTCTTC. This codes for CARSQLAGNEQFF.

DNA of the CDR3: TGTGCCAACGCGCCCCGGGACAGGGGCGATGGCTACACCTTC. Encoded protein: CANAPRDRGDGYTF. V and J are TRBV28 and TRBJ1-2; 10 bases are a match to TRBD1. Per the germline V gene, CDR1 is MDHEN and CDR2 is SYDVKM. The CDR3 is 14 residues long. V shed 10 bases and J 6 bases; nucleotides not matched to a gene: 11.

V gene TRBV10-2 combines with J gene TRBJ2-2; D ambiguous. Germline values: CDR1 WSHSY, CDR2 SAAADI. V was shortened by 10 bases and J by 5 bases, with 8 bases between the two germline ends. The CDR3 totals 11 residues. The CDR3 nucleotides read TGCGCCACGACGGGTACCGGGGAGCTGTTTTTT. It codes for CATTGTGELFF.

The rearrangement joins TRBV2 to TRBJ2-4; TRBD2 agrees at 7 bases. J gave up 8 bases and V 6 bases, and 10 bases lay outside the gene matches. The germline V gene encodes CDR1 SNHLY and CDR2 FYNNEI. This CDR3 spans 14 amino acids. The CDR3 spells CASSLIVLAHIQYF. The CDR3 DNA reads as TGTGCCAGCAGCCTCATCGTACTAGCGCACATTCAGTACTTC.

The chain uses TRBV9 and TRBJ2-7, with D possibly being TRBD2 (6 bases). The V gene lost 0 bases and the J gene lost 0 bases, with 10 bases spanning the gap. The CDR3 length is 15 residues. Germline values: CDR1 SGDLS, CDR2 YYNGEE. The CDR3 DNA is TGTGCCAGCAGCGTAGCCGCGGGGACCTCCTACGAGCAGTACTTC. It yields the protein CASSVAAGTSYEQYF.

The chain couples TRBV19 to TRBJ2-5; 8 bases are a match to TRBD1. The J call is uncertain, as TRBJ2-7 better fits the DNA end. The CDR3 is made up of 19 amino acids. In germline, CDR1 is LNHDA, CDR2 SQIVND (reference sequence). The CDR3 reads CASSPQRVAGGAFVNEQYF. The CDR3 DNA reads TGTGCCAGTAGTCCACAACGTGTGGCAGGGGGCGCATTTGTCAACGAGCAGTACTTC.

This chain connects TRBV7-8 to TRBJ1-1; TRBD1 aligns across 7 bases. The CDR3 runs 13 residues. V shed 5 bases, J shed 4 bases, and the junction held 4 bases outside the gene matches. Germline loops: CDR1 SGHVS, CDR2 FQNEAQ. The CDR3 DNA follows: TGTGCCAGCAGCAGGGGGCAGGGCACTGAAGCTTTCTTT. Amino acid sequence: CASSRGQGTEAFF.

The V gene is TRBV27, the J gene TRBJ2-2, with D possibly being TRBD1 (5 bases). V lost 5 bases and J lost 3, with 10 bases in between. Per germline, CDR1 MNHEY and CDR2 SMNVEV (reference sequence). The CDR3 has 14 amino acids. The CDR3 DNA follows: TGTGCCAGCAGTGAGTTAGGGGACACCGGGGAGCTGTTTTTT. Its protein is CASSELGDTGELFF.

CDR3 DNA sequence: TGTGCCAGCAGCCCCCTCGGTACACGGAGTAATGAAAAACTGTTTTTT. This translates into CASSPLGTRSNEKLFF. The chain links TRBV5-6 to TRBJ1-4; D gene ambiguous. This CDR3 is 16 amino acids long. CDR1 is SGHDT and CDR2 is YYEEEE in the germline V gene. V was pared by 4 bases and J by 4 bases, with 17 bases between.

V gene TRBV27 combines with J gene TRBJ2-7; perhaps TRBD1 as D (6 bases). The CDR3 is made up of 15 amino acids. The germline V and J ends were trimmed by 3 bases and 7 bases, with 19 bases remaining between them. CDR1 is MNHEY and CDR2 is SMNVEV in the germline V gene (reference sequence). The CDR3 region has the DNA TGTGCCAGCAGTTTCAGGGGAAGATCAGGCGGTGAGCAGTACTTC. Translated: CASSFRGRSGGEQYF.

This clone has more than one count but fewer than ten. This CDR3 is CASSVTSGGWETQYF. For the CDR3, the DNA is TGTGCCAGCAGTGTGACTAGCGGGGGTTGGGAGACCCAGTACTTC. The rearrangement links TRBV27 to TRBJ2-5, with 12 positions matching TRBD2. Germline V gene data show CDR1 as MNHEY and CDR2 as SMNVEV (reference sequence). The CDR3 length is 15 residues. V lost 5 bases to trimming and J lost 5 bases; unmatched junction nucleotides: 6.

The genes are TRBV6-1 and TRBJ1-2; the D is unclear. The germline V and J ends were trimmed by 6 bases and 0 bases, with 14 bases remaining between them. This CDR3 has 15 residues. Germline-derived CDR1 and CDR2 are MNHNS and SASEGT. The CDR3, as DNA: TGTGCCAGCAGCCGCCCGCGGGAAGCTAACTATGGCTACACCTTC. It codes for CASSRPREANYGYTF.

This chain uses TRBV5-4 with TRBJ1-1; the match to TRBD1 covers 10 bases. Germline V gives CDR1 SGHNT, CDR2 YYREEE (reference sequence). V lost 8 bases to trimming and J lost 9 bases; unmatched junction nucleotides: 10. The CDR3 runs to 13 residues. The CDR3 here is CASLEDRGGKAFF. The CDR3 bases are TGTGCCAGTCTGGAGGACAGGGGGGGAAAAGCTTTCTTT.

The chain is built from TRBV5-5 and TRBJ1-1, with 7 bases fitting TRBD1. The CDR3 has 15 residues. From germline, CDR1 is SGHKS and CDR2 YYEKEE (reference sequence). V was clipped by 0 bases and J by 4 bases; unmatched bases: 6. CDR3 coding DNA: TGTGCCAGCAGCTTGGTCAGGGGGAGAGTCACTGAAGCTTTCTTT. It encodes CASSLVRGRVTEAFF.

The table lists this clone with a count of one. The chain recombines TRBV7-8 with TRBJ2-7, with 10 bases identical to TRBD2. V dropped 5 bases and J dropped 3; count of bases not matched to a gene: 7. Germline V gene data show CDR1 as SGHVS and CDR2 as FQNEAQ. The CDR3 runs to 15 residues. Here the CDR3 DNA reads TGTGCCAGCAGCACCCAGCGGGAGGGCGTCTACGAGCAGTACTTC. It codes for CASSTQREGVYEQYF.

Written as DNA, the CDR3 is TGCGCCAGCAGCCAAGATGGGGGGGTATTCACTGAAGCTTTCTTT. Protein: CASSQDGGVFTEAFF. The chain combines TRBV4-3 with TRBJ1-1; tentative D call: TRBD1 (5 bases). CDR1 LGHNA and CDR2 YSLEER come from the germline V gene. This CDR3 is 15 amino acids long. The V end was cut by 0 bases, the J end by 4 bases, with 12 bases between.

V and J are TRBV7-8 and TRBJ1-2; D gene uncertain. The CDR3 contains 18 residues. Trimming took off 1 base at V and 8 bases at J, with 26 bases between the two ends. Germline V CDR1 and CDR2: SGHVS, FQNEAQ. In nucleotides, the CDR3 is TGTGCCAGCAGCTTAGAGGCATTACATCAAGAGGGCGTCGAGGGCTACACCTTC. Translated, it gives CASSLEALHQEGVEGYTF. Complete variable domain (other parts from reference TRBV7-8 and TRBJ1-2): GAGVSQSPRYKVAKRGQDVALRCDPISGHVSLFWYQQALGQGPEFLTYFQNEAQLDKSGLPSDRFFAERPEGSVSTLKIQRTQQEDSAVYLCASSLEALHQEGVEGYTFGSGTRLTVV.

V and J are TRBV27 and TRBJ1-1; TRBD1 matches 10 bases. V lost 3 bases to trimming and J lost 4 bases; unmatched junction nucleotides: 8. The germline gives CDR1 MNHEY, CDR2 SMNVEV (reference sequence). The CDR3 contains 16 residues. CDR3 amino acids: CASSFQVRDRGTEAFF. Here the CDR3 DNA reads TGTGCCAGCAGTTTTCAGGTTCGGGACAGGGGCACTGAAGCTTTCTTT.

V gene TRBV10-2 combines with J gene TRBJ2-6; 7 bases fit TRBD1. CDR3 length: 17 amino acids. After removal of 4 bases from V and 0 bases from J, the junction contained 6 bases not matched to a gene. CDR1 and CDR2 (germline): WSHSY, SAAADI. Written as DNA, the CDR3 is TGCGCCAGCAGTGCGGCAGGGGGTGTCTCTGGGGCCAACGTCCTGACTTTC. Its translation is CASSAAGGVSGANVLTF.

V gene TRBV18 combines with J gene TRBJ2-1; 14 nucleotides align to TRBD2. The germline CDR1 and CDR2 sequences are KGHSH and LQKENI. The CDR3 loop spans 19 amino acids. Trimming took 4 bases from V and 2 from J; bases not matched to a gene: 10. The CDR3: CASSLTGTSGSVAYNEQFF. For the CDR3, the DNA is TGTGCCAGCTCACTAACCGGGACTAGCGGGAGCGTCGCCTACAATGAGCAGTTCTTC. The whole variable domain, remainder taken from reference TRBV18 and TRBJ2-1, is NAGVMQNPRHLVRRRGQEARLRCSPMKGHSHVYWYRQLPEEGLKFMVYLQKENIIDESGMPKERFSAEFPKEGPSILRIQQVVRGDSAAYFCASSLTGTSGSVAYNEQFFGPGTRLTVL.

CDR3 protein: CASSQDRARGTDTQYF. The CDR3 DNA reads as TGCGCCAGCAGCCAGGATAGGGCTAGGGGGACAGATACGCAGTATTTT. The chain carries TRBV4-3 and TRBJ2-3; a possible D gene is TRBD1 (6 bases). CDR1 is LGHNA, CDR2 YSLEER, per germline. Trimming removed 3 bases from V and 3 bases from J, with 16 bases in between. There are 16 residues in the CDR3.